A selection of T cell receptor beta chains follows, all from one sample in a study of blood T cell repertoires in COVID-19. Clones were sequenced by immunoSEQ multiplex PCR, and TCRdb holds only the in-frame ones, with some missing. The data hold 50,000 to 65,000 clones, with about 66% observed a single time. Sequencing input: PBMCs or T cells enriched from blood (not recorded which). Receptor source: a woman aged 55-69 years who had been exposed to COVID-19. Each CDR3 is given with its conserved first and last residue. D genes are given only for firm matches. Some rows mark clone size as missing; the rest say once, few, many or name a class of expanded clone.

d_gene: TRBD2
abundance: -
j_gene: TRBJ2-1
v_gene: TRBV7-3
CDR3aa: CASSPIPGTSGGDLNEQFF
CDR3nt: TGTGCCAGCAGCCCCATTCCGGGGACTAGCGGGGGGGATCTCAATGAGCAGTTCTTC

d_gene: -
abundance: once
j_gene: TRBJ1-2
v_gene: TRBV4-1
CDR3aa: CASSNELNYGYTF
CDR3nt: TGCGCCAGCAGTAACGAGCTGAACTATGGCTACACCTTC

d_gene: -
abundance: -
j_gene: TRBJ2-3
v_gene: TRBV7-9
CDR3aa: CASSLARIDTQYF
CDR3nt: TGTGCCAGCAGCTTAGCGCGTATAGATACGCAGTATTTT

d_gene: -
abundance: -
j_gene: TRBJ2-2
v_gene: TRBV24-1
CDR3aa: CATSDSPGELFF
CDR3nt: TGTGCCACCAGTGATAGCCCCGGGGAGCTGTTTTTT

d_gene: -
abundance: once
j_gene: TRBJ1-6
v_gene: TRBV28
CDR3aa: CASKEAYNSPLHF
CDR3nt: TGTGCCAGCAAGGAGGCTTATAATTCACCCCTCCACTTT

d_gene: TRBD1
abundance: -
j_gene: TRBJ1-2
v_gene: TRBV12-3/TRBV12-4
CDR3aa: CASSHGTGIGYTF
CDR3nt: TGTGCCAGCAGTCACGGGACAGGGATTGGCTACACCTTC

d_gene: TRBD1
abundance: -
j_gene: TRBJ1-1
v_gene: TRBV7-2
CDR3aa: CASSPHRGGGTEAFF
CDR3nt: TGTGCCAGCAGCCCCCACAGGGGCGGAGGCACTGAAGCTTTCTTT

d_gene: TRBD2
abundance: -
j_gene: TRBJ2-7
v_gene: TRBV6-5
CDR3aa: CASRDYSYEQYF
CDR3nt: TGTGCCAGCCGGGACTACTCCTACGAGCAGTACTTC

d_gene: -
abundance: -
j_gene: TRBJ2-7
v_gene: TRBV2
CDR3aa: CASKVAAYEQYF
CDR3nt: TGTGCCAGCAAGGTGGCGGCGTACGAGCAGTACTTC

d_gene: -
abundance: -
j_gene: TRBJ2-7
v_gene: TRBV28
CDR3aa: CASSSPGASYEQYF
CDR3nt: TGTGCCAGCAGTTCCCCTGGAGCCTCCTACGAGCAGTACTTC

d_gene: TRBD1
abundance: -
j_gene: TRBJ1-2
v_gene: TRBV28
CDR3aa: CASSGQALSYTF
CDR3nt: TGTGCCAGCAGCGGACAGGCCCTCTCTTACACCTTC

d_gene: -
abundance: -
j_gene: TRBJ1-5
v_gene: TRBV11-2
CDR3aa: CASSLTPSSNQPQHF
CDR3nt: TGTGCCAGCAGCTTAACCCCTAGTAGCAATCAGCCCCAGCATTTT

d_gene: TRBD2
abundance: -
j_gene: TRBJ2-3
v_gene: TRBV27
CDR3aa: CASSLGGLAVTDTQYF
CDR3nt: TGTGCCAGCAGTTTAGGGGGACTAGCGGTCACAGATACGCAGTATTTT

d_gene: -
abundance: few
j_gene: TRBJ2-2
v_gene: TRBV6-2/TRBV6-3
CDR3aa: CASSYAEVTGELFF
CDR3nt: TGTGCCAGCAGTTACGCCGAGGTCACCGGGGAGCTGTTTTTT

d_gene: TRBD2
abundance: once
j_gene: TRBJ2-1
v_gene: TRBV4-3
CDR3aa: CASSPARLAGYIDEQFF
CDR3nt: TGCGCCAGCAGTCCCGCCCGACTAGCGGGATATATCGATGAGCAGTTCTTC

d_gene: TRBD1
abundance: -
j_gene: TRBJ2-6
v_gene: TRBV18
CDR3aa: CASSPKGQGAVAGANVLTF
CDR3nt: TGTGCCAGCTCCCCGAAGGGACAGGGGGCCGTCGCTGGGGCCAACGTCCTGACTTTC

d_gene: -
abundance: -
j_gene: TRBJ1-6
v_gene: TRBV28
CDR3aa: CASRPVNSPLHF
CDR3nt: TGTGCCAGCAGACCAGTTAATTCACCCCTCCACTTT

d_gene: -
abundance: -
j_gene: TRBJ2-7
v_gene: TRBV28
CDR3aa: CASSLLPTPEQYF
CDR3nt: TGTGCCAGCAGTTTGTTACCCACTCCCGAGCAGTACTTC

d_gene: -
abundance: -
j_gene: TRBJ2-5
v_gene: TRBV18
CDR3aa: CASSPGQQETQYF
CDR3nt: TGTGCCAGCTCACCGGGGCAGCAAGAGACCCAGTACTTC

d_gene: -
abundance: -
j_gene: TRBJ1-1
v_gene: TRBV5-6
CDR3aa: CASSLGSGEAFF
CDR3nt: TGTGCCAGCAGCTTGGGGTCGGGGGAAGCTTTCTTT

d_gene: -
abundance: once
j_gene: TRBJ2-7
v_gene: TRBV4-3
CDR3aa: CASSQDLPYEQYF
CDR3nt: TGCGCCAGCAGCCAAGATCTACCCTACGAGCAGTACTTC

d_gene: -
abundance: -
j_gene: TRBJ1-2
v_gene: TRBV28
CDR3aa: CASSEEGYGYTF
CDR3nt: TGTGCCAGCAGTGAGGAAGGCTATGGCTACACCTTC

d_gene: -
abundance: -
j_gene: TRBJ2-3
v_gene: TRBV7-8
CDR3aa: CASSLERTLGTDTQYF
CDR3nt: TGTGCCAGCAGCTTAGAAAGGACTCTCGGCACAGATACGCAGTATTTT

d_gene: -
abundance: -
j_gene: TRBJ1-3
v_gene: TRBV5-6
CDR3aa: CASSNRTRGKSGNTIYF
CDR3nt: TGTGCCAGCAGCAACAGGACGCGGGGGAAATCTGGAAACACCATATATTTT

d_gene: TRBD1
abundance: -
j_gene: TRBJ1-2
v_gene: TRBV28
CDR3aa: CASSPGTDHYGYTF
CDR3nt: TGTGCCAGCAGCCCAGGGACAGATCATTATGGCTACACCTTC

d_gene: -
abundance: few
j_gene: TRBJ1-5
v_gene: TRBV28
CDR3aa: CASTDPGNNQPQHF
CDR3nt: TGTGCCAGCACCGACCCGGGGAACAATCAGCCCCAGCATTTT

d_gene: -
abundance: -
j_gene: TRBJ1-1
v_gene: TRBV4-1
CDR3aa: CASSLGTLNTEAFF
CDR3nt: TGCGCCAGCAGCCTTGGCACCTTGAACACTGAAGCTTTCTTT

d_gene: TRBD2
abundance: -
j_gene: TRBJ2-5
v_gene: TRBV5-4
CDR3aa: CASSSEARLAGTETQYF
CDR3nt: TGTGCCAGCAGCTCTGAGGCCCGACTAGCGGGAACAGAGACCCAGTACTTC

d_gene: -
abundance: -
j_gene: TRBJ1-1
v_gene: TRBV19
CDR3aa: CASSLRGGPTEAFF
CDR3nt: TGTGCCAGTAGTCTTCGAGGAGGGCCCACTGAAGCTTTCTTT

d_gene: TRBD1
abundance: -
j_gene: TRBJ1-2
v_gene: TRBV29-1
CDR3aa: CSDETGDYGYTF
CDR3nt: TGCAGCGACGAGACAGGGGACTATGGCTACACCTTC